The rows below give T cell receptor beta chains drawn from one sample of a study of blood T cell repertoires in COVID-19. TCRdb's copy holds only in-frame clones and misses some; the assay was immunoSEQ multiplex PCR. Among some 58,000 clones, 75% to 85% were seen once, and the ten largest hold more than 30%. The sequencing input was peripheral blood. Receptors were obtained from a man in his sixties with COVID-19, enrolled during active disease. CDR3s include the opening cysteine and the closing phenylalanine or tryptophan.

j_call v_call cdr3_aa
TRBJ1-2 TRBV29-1 CSDGHVLGYGYTF
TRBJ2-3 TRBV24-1 CATSDRASGLTDTQYF
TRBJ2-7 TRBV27 CASSPRVTSGSSEQYF
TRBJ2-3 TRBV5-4 CASRSGTSGETDTQYF
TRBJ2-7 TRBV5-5 CASSPEGASYEQYF
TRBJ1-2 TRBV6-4 CASSQFATAQIYGYTF
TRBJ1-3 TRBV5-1 CASSLTGGENTIYF
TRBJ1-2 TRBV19 CASTRRGTTDGYTF
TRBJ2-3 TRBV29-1 CSAQGVSSTDTQYF
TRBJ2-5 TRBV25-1 CASSPGDRGRETQYF
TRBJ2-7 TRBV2 CASSDRTYEQYF
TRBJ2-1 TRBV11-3 CASSLIGGSSYNEQFF
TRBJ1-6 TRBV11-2 CASSPTREGGPYNSPLHF
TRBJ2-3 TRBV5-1 CASSLALEMGDTQYF
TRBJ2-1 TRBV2 CASTPRRGNNEQFF
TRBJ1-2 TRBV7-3 CASSSRTGGEGGYTF
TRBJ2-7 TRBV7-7 CASSIGTGGDEQYF
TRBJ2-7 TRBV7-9 CASSLYGTGDEQYF
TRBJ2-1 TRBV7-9 CASSSAGVHNEQFF
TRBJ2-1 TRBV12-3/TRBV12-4 CASGKAGVPQFF
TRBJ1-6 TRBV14 CASSQGGLVRMGSPLHF
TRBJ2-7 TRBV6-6 CASSQDKSGEQYF
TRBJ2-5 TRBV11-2 CASSLVRGPGQETQYF
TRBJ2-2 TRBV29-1 CSVAQDRVTGELFF
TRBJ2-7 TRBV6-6 CASSYSTGIYEQYF
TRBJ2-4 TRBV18 CASSPAGAKNIQYF
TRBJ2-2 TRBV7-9 CASSQGGRTGELFF
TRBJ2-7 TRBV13 CASSLGDIRPHEQYF